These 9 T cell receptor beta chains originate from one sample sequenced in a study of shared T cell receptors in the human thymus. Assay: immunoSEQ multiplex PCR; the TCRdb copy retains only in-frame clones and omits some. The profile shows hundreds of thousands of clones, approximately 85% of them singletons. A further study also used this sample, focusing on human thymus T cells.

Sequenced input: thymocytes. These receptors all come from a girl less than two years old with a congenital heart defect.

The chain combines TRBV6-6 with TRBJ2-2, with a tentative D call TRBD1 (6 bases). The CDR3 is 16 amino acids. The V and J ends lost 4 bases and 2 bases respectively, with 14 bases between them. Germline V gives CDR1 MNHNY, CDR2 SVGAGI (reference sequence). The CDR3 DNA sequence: TGTGCCAGCAGTTTCTTACAGGGTGTTAACACCGGGGAGCTGTTTTTT. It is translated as CASSFLQGVNTGELFF.

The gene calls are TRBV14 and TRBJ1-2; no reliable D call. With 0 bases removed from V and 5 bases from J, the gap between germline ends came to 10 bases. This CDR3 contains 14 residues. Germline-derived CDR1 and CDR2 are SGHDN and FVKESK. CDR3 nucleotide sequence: TGTGCCAGCAGCCAAGAGTCTGCGCCATATGGCTACACCTTC. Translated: CASSQESAPYGYTF.

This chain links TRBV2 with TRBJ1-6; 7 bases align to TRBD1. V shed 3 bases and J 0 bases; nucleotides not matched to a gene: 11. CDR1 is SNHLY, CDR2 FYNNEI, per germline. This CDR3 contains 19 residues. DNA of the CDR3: TGTGCCAGCAGTGAGCCCCGGACAGGCCTGAGCTCCTATAATTCACCCCTCCACTTT. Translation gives CASSEPRTGLSSYNSPLHF.

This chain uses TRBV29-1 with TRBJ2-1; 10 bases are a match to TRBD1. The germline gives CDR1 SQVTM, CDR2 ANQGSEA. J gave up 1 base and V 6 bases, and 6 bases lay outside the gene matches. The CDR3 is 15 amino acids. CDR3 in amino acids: CSVGTGVGSYNEQFF. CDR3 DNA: TGCAGCGTAGGGACAGGGGTAGGTTCCTACAATGAGCAGTTCTTC.

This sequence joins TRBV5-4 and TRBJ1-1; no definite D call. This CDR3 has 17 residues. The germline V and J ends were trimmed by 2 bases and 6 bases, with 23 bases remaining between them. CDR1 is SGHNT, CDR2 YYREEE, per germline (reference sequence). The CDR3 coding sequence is TGTGCCAGCAGCTTCCAAAACCCGCTCTCCCGCCGAGCTGAAGCTTTCTTT. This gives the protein CASSFQNPLSRRAEAFF.

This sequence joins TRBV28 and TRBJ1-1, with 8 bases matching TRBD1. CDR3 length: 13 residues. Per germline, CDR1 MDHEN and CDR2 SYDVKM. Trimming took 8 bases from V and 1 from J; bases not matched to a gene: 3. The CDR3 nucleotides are TGTGCCAGCGCTGACAGGGGGAACACTGAAGCTTTCTTT. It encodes CASADRGNTEAFF. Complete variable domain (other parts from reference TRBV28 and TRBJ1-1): DVKVTQSSRYLVKRTGEKVFLECVQDMDHENMFWYRQDPGLGLRLIYFSYDVKMKEKGDIPEGYSVSREKKERFSLILESASTNQTSMYLCASADRGNTEAFFGQGTRLTVV.

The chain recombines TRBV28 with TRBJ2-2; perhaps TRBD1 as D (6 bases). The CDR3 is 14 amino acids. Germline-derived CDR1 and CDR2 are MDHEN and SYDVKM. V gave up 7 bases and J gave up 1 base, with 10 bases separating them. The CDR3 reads CASIPGQNTGELFF. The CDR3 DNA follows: TGTGCCAGCATTCCGGGACAGAACACCGGGGAGCTGTTTTTT.

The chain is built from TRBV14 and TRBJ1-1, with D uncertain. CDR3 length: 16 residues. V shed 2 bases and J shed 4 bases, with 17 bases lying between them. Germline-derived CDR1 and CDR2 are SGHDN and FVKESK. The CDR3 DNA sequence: TGTGCCAGCAGCCAATTCACCCCGGGATTAGGCACTGAAGCTTTCTTT. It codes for CASSQFTPGLGTEAFF.

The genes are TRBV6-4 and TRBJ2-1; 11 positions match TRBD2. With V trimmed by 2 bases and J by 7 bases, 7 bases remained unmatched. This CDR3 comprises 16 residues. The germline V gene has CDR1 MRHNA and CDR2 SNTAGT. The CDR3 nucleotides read TGTGCCAGCAGTGACAAGGTAGCGGGGGGGCGAAATGAGCAGTTCTTC. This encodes CASSDKVAGGRNEQFF.